Sequencing of this TCR beta chain was carried out in a study of molecular identifiers for immune sequencing clone quantification. Study-level findings and limits: More than 98% of effector molecules, versus under 1% of naive-cell molecules, belonged to clones above 20 RNA copies. One cell's worth of spiked Jurkat TCR RNA was reportedly detectable among 850,000 to 1,000,000 naive cells.

Germline-derived CDR1 and CDR2 are SNHLY and FYNNEI. The CDR3 covers 17 residues. Trimming took off 6 bases at V and 6 bases at J, with 25 bases between the two ends. The use of previously described methods and listed TCR primers produced the bulk TCR libraries. TCRdb passed the PCR reads through MiXCR, listing each CDR3 protein once. There are approximately 35,000 distinct CDR3 sequences in the sample; roughly 19% occur only once, and approximately 1% lies in the top ten. Sorted naive CD8 T cells, about 17,000 to 1,000,000, were sequenced from 10%, 30% or 50% RNA. In this sample, this clonotype turned up many times. The antigen remains unidentified.

Input material: naive CD8+ T cells from blood, with Jurkat cell RNA spiked in. Documented subset: FACS-sorted CD8+CD4-CCR7+CD45RA+ naive T cells. This chain uses TRBV2 with TRBJ2-3; the D is unclear. The sequence was obtained from a human donor in good health. Some libraries in this study had Jurkat cell RNA spiked in. Here the CDR3 DNA reads TGTGCCAGCAGCCCCCCCTTGCAGTCAATGGCAGAGGATACGCAGTATTTT. Translated: CASSPPLQSMAEDTQYF.